This T cell receptor beta chain was profiled in a study of early T cells in non-severe SARS-CoV-2 infection. Study-wide background: RNA in bulk from unsorted whole blood was sequenced, and chains were unpaired. The study, taken as a whole, reports: VDJdb matching skewed toward anti-spike CD8 responses, missing private and CD4 specificities.

Tagging with unique molecular identifiers was applied to individual cDNA molecules. A single record per CDR3 protein comes from TCRdb applying MiXCR to the 5' RACE reads. The table has 25,000 to 35,000 distinct CDR3 sequences, under 7% seen once; the top ten hold 20% to 25%. CDR1 MNHEY and CDR2 SVGEGT come from the germline V gene. The V end lost 2 bases, the J end lost 5 bases, and 10 bases lay between the germline ends. CDR3 length: 14 amino acids. There are many counts of this clonotype. Its antigen is as yet unknown. Material: whole blood. This receptor was obtained from an adult who was a healthcare worker with PCR-confirmed SARS-CoV-2 infection or an uninfected control (not recorded which). The V gene is TRBV6-2 or TRBV6-3, the J gene TRBJ1-5; perhaps TRBD1 as D (5 bases). CDR3 sequence: CASSYLTRDQPQHF. CDR3 in DNA: TGTGCCAGCAGTTACCTTACCAGGGATCAGCCCCAGCATTTT.